These 8 T cell receptor beta chains share one sample of origin, sequenced in a study of tumor-infiltrating lymphocytes in primary liver carcinoma. The approximately 17-32 mg bulk tissue piece was not sorted before simultaneous RNA and DNA extraction. With around 490 ng total RNA as template and a constant-region primer, TCR beta cDNA was made. Each TCR beta library was derived from three nested multiplex PCR rounds that employed slightly modified ARM-PCR. The first two PCR rounds used TRBV1-TRBV30 forward primers with a C-beta reverse primer, about 10 cycles each. TCRdb re-called the multiplex PCR reads with MiXCR, one entry per CDR3 protein. This table has about 92,000 distinct CDR3 sequences, about 73% appearing once. Sequencing used tumor-adjacent normal liver tissue. The receptors were sampled from a man aged 40-49 years with primary liver carcinoma and hepatitis B virus infection.

Comment on this clonotype: The junction shows a germline mismatch at one end, possibly a read error. The genes are TRBV6-5 and TRBJ1-1; a weak D match, TRBD1 (5 bases). CDR3 length: 13 amino acids. Germline V lookup: CDR1 MNHEY, CDR2 SVGAGI. The CDR3 nucleotides read TGTGCCAGCAGTTTCAGGGAGAACACTGACGCTTTCTTT. It is translated as CASSFRENTDAFF.

Turning to this clonotype: Sequence at one end of the junction differs from germline and may be a read error. This chain joins TRBV11-2 and TRBJ2-2; D remains unclear. Per the germline V gene, CDR1 is SGHAT and CDR2 is FQNNGV. The CDR3 sequence is 15 residues long. CDR3 loop: CVSSFIRSNTGELFF. CDR3 sequence (DNA): TGTGTCAGCAGCTTTATCAGGTCGAACACCGGGGAGCTGTTTTTT.

V gene TRBV6-1 combines with J gene TRBJ2-4; 9 bases are a match to TRBD1. From germline, CDR1 is MNHNS and CDR2 SASEGT. The CDR3 has 16 residues. The trim removed 6 bases at V and 6 bases at J, leaving 12 bases unmatched. CDR3 DNA: TGTGCCAGCAGCCGGGATCTGGACAGGGGAATAAACATTCAGTACTTC. It specifies CASSRDLDRGINIQYF.

A word on this clonotype: Being one base from a much bigger clone, this may be a read error. CDR3 protein: CIIIRDQETQYF. CDR3 DNA: TGCATCATCATACGAGACCAAGAGACCCAGTACTTC. The gene calls are TRBV29-1 and TRBJ2-5, with D unclear. Germline V gene sequence: CDR1 SQVTM, CDR2 ANQGSEA. The CDR3 extends over 12 amino acids.

This clonotype was detected ten times or more. The genes are TRBV11-2 and TRBJ2-2, with D perhaps matching TRBD2 (6 bases). This CDR3 contains 13 residues. The germline gives CDR1 SGHAT, CDR2 FQNNGV. Trimming shortened V by 11 bases and J by 1 base, and 11 bases separated the two germline ends. DNA of the CDR3: TGTGCCGCGGGACGGGGGAACACCGGGGAGCTGTTTTTT. Its protein product is CAAGRGNTGELFF.

This clonotype is a singleton in its sample. This chain uses TRBV9 with TRBJ2-3; D gene ambiguous. Per germline, CDR1 SGDLS and CDR2 YYNGEE. V shed 0 bases and J shed 0 bases, with 14 bases lying between them. This CDR3 is 17 amino acids long. Here the CDR3 reads CASSVESSLSSTDTQYF. CDR3 in DNA: TGTGCCAGCAGCGTAGAATCGTCACTGTCTAGCACAGATACGCAGTATTTT.

The sample holds a few counts of this clonotype. The chain carries TRBV30 and TRBJ2-3, with 8 bases that match TRBD2. The CDR3 sequence is 14 residues long. The ends lost 5 bases at V and 8 bases at J; junction bases unmatched: 12. Germline V gives CDR1 GTSNPN, CDR2 SVGIG (reference sequence). The DNA for the CDR3 is TGTGCCTGGGACCGGGACGCCCGGGGGGGTACGCAGTATTTT. It encodes CAWDRDARGGTQYF.

In the case of this clonotype: Likely a read error: the CDR3 ends without its conserved phenylalanine or tryptophan. The J gene is TRBJ1-2, the V gene TRBV6-1, with 7 bases fitting TRBD1. Germline V CDR1 and CDR2: MNHNS, SASEGT. Trimming cost V 9 bases and J 10 bases; bases outside gene matches: 14. CDR3 length equals 13 residues. This CDR3 reads CASSYLGTEHYTI. Here the CDR3 DNA reads TGTGCCAGTAGTTACCTTGGGACAGAACACTACACCATC.